The present T cell receptor beta chain was sequenced within a study of human T cells and chemical hapten exposure. Study-wide background: Skin of the upper inner arm, about 2 cm by about 2 cm, received 2% DPC for sensitization. Epicutaneous patch tests delivered 0.01% DPC to the upper back, with evaluation at 6 days.

Original processing methods: Samples had a median of around 91,000 TCRs, ranging roughly 20,000 to 700,000. MiXCR, applied by TCRdb to the RACE reads, yields one record per CDR3 protein. TCRdb, rather than the study authors, made the V and J calls. The sample has some 350,000 distinct CDR3 sequences, about 6% seen once. Trimming took off 5 bases at V and 7 bases at J, with 9 bases between the two ends. This CDR3 spans 13 amino acids. The germline V gene encodes CDR1 SEHNR and CDR2 FQNEAQ (reference sequence). Time point of the sample: patch test 2, 6 weeks after DPC sensitization. The treatment is: therapeutic diphenylcyclopropenone sensitization with weekly scalp DPC.

This TCR came from a young woman with alopecia areata. Some clones in this sample may be carry-over from other donors' samples. The starting material was whole blood, obtained in connection with sensitization to the hapten diphenylcyclopropenone (DPC). The chain recombines TRBV7-9 with TRBJ1-6; possible D gene TRBD1, 6 bases. CDR3 residues: CASSRGQNSPLHF. DNA for the CDR3: TGTGCCAGCAGCCGAGGACAGAATTCACCCCTCCACTTT. The variable domain in full, with the rest retrieved from reference TRBV7-9 and TRBJ1-6, is DTGVSQNPRHKITKRGQNVTFRCDPISEHNRLYWYRQTLGQGPEFLTYFQNEAQLEKSRLLSDRFSAERPKGSFSTLEIQRTEQGDSAMYLCASSRGQNSPLHFGNGTRLTVT.